This passage covers 18 T cell receptor beta chains from one sample sequenced in a study of blood T cell repertoires in COVID-19. The assay was immunoSEQ multiplex PCR, and TCRdb's table has in-frame clones only and misses some. Altogether 150,000 to 200,000 clones are present, roughly 80% being singletons, with the ten largest covering 9% to 15%. Source material: peripheral blood. Source of these receptors: a woman aged 80 or older with COVID-19, enrolled during active disease.

This rearrangement joins TRBV9 to TRBJ2-7; D is uncertain. CDR3 length: 13 residues. V shed 0 bases and J shed 3 bases, with 7 bases lying between them. Germline CDR1 and CDR2: SGDLS and YYNGEE. The CDR3, as DNA: TGTGCCAGCAGCGTAGGGGCCGGCTACGAGCAGTACTTC. Its translation: CASSVGAGYEQYF.

This clone showed up just once. The chain employs TRBV3-1 (or the pseudogene TRBV3-2) and TRBJ2-2; 8 nucleotides align to TRBD2. This CDR3 region has 15 residues. Germline lookup yields CDR1 LGHDT and CDR2 YNNKEL (reference sequence). J was trimmed by 6 bases and V by 5 bases; bases with no gene match: 8. CDR3 loop: CASSVHSGIPGELFF. The CDR3 DNA reads TGTGCCAGCAGCGTCCATAGCGGGATTCCCGGGGAGCTGTTTTTT.

The chain couples TRBV7-9 to TRBJ1-1, with a weak D call TRBD1 (6 bases). In germline, CDR1 is SEHNR, CDR2 FQNEAQ (reference sequence). V dropped 0 bases and J dropped 2 bases, with 7 bases sitting between them. This CDR3 is 14 amino acids long. The CDR3 coding sequence is TGTGCCAGCAGCTTAGCACAGGGCAACACTGAAGCTTTCTTT. It specifies CASSLAQGNTEAFF.

The V call is TRBV5-1, the J call TRBJ1-1, with no clear D. This CDR3 region has 13 residues. CDR1 is SGHRS and CDR2 is YFSETQ in the germline V gene. The germline V and J ends were trimmed by 2 bases and 12 bases, with 17 bases remaining between them. The CDR3 sequence is CASSFGEATLPFF. CDR3 DNA sequence: TGCGCCAGCAGCTTCGGTGAAGCGACCCTCCCTTTCTTT.

This sequence joins TRBV20-1 and TRBJ2-1, with unresolved D. The CDR3 contains 16 residues. CDR1 and CDR2 (germline): DFQATT, SNEGSKA (reference sequence). The V and J ends lost 3 bases and 0 bases respectively, with 15 bases between them. CDR3 region: CSASGPRTSSYNEQFF. The DNA for the CDR3 is TGCAGTGCTAGTGGGCCCAGAACCAGCTCCTACAATGAGCAGTTCTTC.

The V gene is TRBV27, the J gene TRBJ2-1; TRBD2 is a possible D gene (5 bases). The CDR3 consists of 15 residues. V gave up 5 bases and J gave up 0 bases, with 11 bases separating them. CDR1 MNHEY and CDR2 SMNVEV come from the germline V gene (reference sequence). This chain's CDR3 is CASSPRRDSYNEQFF. In DNA form, the CDR3 reads TGTGCCAGCAGTCCTCGACGGGACTCCTACAATGAGCAGTTCTTC.

This sequence joins TRBV2 and TRBJ1-1; 11 nucleotides align to TRBD1. Germline-derived CDR1 and CDR2 are SNHLY and FYNNEI. V shed 8 bases and J 2 bases; nucleotides not matched to a gene: 13. The CDR3 length is 17 residues. In nucleotides, the CDR3 is TGTGCCAGCTCCGGTTTCCGGGACAGGGGGATTAACACTGAAGCTTTCTTT. Translated: CASSGFRDRGINTEAFF.

This clone was counted a single time. The chain links TRBV6-2 or TRBV6-3 to TRBJ2-1, with D maybe TRBD2 (5 bases). Trimming shortened V by 5 bases and J by 2 bases, and 16 bases separated the two germline ends. The CDR3 sequence is 16 residues long. Germline V gives CDR1 MNHEY, CDR2 SVGEGT. For the CDR3, the DNA is TGTGCCAGCAGTCTTTATAGCGAGGGAACCTACAATGAGCAGTTCTTC. This sequence encodes CASSLYSEGTYNEQFF.

With regard to this clone: In the same sample, other DNA sequences code for this CDR3. V usage is TRBV9 and J usage is TRBJ1-2; D not resolved. V was shortened by 0 bases and J by 4 bases, with 4 bases between the two germline ends. CDR1 is SGDLS, CDR2 YYNGEE, per germline. This CDR3 spans 12 amino acids. The CDR3 nucleotides read TGTGCCAGCAGCGTAGACAGCTATGGCTACACCTTC. Translated, it gives CASSVDSYGYTF. The full variable domain, in which reference TRBV9 and TRBJ1-2 provide the parts outside the CDR3, is DSGVTQTPKHLITATGQRVTLRCSPRSGDLSVYWYQQSLDQGLQFLIQYYNGEERAKGNILERFSAQQFPDLHSELNLSSLELGDSALYFCASSVDSYGYTFGSGTRLTVV.

This clone showed up just a few times. The chain links TRBV6-1 to TRBJ2-1, with TRBD1 as a possible D gene (5 bases). CDR1 and CDR2 from the germline V gene are MNHNS and SASEGT. V shed 3 bases and J shed 7 bases, with 13 bases lying between them. This CDR3 is 14 amino acids long. CDR3 nucleotide sequence: TGTGCCAGCAGTGATCCCCCATACAGGAATGAGCAGTTCTTC. This encodes CASSDPPYRNEQFF.

This clone has just a few counts. This chain links TRBV27 with TRBJ2-7; D is perhaps TRBD2 (6 bases). With 8 bases removed from V and 6 bases from J, the gap between germline ends came to 26 bases. Germline assignment: CDR1 MNHEY and CDR2 SMNVEV (reference sequence). The length of the CDR3 is 16 residues. The CDR3: CASGSGAGSLGPEQYF. The DNA for the CDR3 is TGTGCCAGCGGCAGTGGGGCGGGGTCCCTGGGTCCCGAGCAGTACTTC.

The sample holds a few counts of this clone. The V and J genes are TRBV7-2 and TRBJ1-1; unclear D gene. The CDR3 is 14 residues long. V lost 1 base to trimming and J lost 0 bases, with 6 bases between them. Germline V gives CDR1 SGHTA, CDR2 FQGNSA. The CDR3 DNA is TGTGCCAGCAGCTTAGGAGTGGTGAACACTGAAGCTTTCTTT. It specifies CASSLGVVNTEAFF.

The V gene is TRBV4-2, the J gene TRBJ2-5; possible D gene TRBD2, 5 bases. The germline V gene has CDR1 LGHNA and CDR2 YNFKEQ. The CDR3 is 13 amino acids. Trimming took off 4 bases at V and 5 bases at J, with 11 bases between the two ends. CDR3 loop: CASSPFGEETQYF. CDR3 sequence (DNA): TGTGCCAGCAGCCCGTTCGGGGAGGAGACCCAGTACTTC.

The rearrangement joins TRBV7-8 to TRBJ2-3; TRBD2 agrees at 11 bases. Trimming took 5 bases from V and 0 from J; bases not matched to a gene: 7. The germline CDR1 and CDR2 sequences are SGHVS and FQNEAQ. The CDR3 contains 17 residues. The CDR3 reads CASSERLAGKSTDTQYF. The CDR3 DNA reads as TGTGCCAGCAGCGAACGACTAGCGGGGAAAAGCACAGATACGCAGTATTTT.

The V gene is TRBV7-7, the J gene TRBJ2-3; 7 bases line up with TRBD2. Germline CDR1 reads SSHAT; CDR2 reads FNYEAQ (reference sequence). The trim removed 3 bases at V and 6 bases at J, leaving 6 bases unmatched. The CDR3 runs to 14 residues. The CDR3 reads CASSLGGLFDTQYF. The CDR3 coding sequence is TGTGCCAGCAGCTTGGGGGGACTATTTGATACGCAGTATTTT.

This chain links TRBV5-1 with TRBJ1-2, with TRBD1 matching 8 bases. V was pared by 3 bases and J by 6 bases, with 7 bases of the junction left unmatched. The CDR3 loop spans 14 amino acids. Per the germline V gene, CDR1 is SGHRS and CDR2 is YFSETQ. This CDR3 is CASSSPGQDHGYTF. CDR3 nucleotides: TGCGCCAGCAGCTCGCCGGGACAGGATCATGGCTACACCTTC.

The chain carries TRBV11-3 and TRBJ1-2; tentative D call: TRBD1 (5 bases). CDR1 and CDR2 (germline): SGHNT, YENEEA. The CDR3 covers 13 residues. Trimming took off 5 bases at V and 8 bases at J, with 15 bases between the two ends. The CDR3 sequence is CASSPRAGNGYTF. The CDR3 bases are TGTGCCAGCAGCCCAAGAGCAGGGAACGGCTACACCTTC.

The chain joins TRBV5-1 to TRBJ1-1; perhaps TRBD1 as D (5 bases). CDR3 length: 13 residues. V was trimmed by 4 bases and J by 3 bases, leaving 10 bases between them. Looked up from germline, CDR1 is SGHRS and CDR2 is YFSETQ. The CDR3 reads CASSLTVDTEAFF. The DNA for the CDR3 is TGCGCCAGCAGCCTGACAGTGGACACTGAAGCTTTCTTT.